This record covers a single T cell receptor beta chain. The antigen remains undetermined. The data were taken from a study of T cell repertoires in cytomegalovirus infection. The CDR3 runs 17 residues. V lost 5 bases and J 3 bases, leaving 23 bases between the germline ends. Germline CDR1 is MDHEN and CDR2 is SYDVKM. TCRdb analysed the reads with MiXCR anew, one entry per CDR3 protein. The repertoire includes around 300,000 distinct CDR3 sequences, about 20% of them detected once, and approximately 19% sits in the top ten. This TCR came from a human donor in good health (CMV status not recorded). Some clones in this sample may be carry-over from other donors' samples. The V call is TRBV28, the J call TRBJ2-7; D possibly matches TRBD1 or TRBD2 (7 bases each). This sample comprised cultured PBMCs, obtained from culture after CMV antigen stimulation. Here the CDR3 DNA reads TGTGCCAGCAGTAGGGCAGGGGGTCTAGCGGAGGACTACGAGCAGTACTTC. Its protein product is CASSRAGGLAEDYEQYF.